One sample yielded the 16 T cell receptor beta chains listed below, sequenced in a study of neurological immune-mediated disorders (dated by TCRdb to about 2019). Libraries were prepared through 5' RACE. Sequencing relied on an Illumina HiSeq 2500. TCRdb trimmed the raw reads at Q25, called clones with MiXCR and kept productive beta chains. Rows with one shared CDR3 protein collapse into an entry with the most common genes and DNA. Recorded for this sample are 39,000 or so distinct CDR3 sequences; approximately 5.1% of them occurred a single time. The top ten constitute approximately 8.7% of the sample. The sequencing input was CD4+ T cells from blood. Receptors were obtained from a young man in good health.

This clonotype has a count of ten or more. CDR3 in DNA: TGTGCCAGCAGCTTACGCGGCGGCTACACCTTC. Its protein product is CASSLRGGYTF. V gene TRBV7-2 combines with J gene TRBJ1-2; D uncertain. Trimming shortened V by 2 bases and J by 8 bases, and 6 bases separated the two germline ends. Germline CDR1 reads SGHTA; CDR2 reads FQGNSA. This CDR3 comprises 11 residues. The variable domain in full, completed from reference TRBV7-2 and TRBJ1-2, reads GAGVSQSPSNKVTEKGKDVELRCDPISGHTALYWYRQSLGQGLEFLIYFQGNSAPDKSGLPSDRFSAERTGGSVSTLTIQRTQQEDSAVYLCASSLRGGYTFGSGTRLTVV.

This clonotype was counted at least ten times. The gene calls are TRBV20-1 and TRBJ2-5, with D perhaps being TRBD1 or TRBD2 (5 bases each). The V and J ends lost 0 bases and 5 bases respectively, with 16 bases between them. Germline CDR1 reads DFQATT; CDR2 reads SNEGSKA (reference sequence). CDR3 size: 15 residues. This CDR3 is CSARDSPGTFETQYF. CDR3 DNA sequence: TGCAGTGCTAGAGATTCCCCAGGGACGTTCGAGACCCAGTACTTC.

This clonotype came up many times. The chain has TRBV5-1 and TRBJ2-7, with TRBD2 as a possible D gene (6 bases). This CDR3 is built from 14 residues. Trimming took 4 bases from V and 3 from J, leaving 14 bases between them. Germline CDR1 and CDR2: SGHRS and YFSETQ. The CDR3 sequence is CASSLGGLYYEQYF. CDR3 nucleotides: TGCGCCAGCAGCCTGGGGGGTCTTTACTACGAGCAGTACTTC.

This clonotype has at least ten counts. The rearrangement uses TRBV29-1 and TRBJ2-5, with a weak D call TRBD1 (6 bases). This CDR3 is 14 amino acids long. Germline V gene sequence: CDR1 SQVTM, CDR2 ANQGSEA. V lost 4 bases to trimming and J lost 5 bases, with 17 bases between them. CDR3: CSVGTGGRTETQYF. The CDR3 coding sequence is TGCAGCGTTGGGACTGGGGGCAGGACCGAGACCCAGTACTTC.

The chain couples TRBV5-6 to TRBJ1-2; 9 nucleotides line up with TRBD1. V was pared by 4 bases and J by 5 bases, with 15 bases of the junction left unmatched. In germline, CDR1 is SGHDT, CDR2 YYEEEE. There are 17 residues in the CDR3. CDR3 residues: CASSIPRQAGQGYGYTF. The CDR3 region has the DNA TGTGCCAGCAGCATACCAAGACAGGCAGGACAGGGGTATGGCTACACCTTC.

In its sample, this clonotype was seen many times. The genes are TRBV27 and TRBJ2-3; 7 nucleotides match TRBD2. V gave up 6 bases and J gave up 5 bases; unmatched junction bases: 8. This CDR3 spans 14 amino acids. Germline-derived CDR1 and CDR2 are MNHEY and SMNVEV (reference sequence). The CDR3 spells CASSRREGRDTQYF. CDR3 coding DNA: TGTGCCAGCAGCCGTAGGGAGGGTAGAGATACGCAGTATTTT.

CDR3 region: CASSLSQGWNSPLHF. CDR3 coding DNA: TGTGCCAGCAGTTTGAGTCAGGGTTGGAATTCACCCCTCCACTTT. V and J are TRBV28 and TRBJ1-6; possibly TRBD1 for D (5 bases). CDR3 length: 15 amino acids. Germline assignment: CDR1 MDHEN and CDR2 SYDVKM. V gave up 3 bases and J gave up 7 bases, with 13 bases separating them.

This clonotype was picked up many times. As DNA, the CDR3 is TGTGCCACCAGGTCCAGGGACAGCTCCTACGAGCAGTACTTC. Encoded protein: CATRSRDSSYEQYF. J is TRBJ2-7 and V is TRBV10-3; TRBD1 matches 7 bases. V gave up 10 bases and J gave up 0 bases; unmatched junction bases: 9. This CDR3 is 14 amino acids long. From germline, CDR1 is ENHRY and CDR2 SYGVKD.

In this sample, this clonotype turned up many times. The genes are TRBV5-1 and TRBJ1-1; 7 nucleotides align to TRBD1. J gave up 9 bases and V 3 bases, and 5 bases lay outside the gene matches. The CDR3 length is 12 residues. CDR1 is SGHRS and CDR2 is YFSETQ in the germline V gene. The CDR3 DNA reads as TGCGCCAGCAGCTCCGGACAGGCCCAAGCTTTCTTT. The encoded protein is CASSSGQAQAFF.

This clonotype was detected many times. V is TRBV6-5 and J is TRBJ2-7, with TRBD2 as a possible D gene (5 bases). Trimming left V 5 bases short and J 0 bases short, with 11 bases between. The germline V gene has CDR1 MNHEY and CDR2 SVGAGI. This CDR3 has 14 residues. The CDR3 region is CASSETRDSYEQYF. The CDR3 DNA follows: TGTGCCAGCAGTGAAACTAGAGACTCCTACGAGCAGTACTTC.

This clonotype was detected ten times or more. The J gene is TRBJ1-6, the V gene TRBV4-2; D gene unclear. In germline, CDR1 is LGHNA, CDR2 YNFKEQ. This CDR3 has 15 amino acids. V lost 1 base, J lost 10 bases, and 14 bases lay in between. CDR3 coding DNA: TGTGCCAGCAGCCAAGCTTCGGGGAACTACTCACCCCTCCACTTT. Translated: CASSQASGNYSPLHF.

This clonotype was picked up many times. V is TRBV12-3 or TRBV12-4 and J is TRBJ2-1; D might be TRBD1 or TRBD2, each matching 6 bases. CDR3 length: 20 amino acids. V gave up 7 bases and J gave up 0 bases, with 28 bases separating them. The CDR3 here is CASNFGRRGYAPSSYNEQFF. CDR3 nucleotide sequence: TGTGCCAGCAACTTTGGGAGGAGGGGGTATGCTCCCAGCTCCTACAATGAGCAGTTCTTC.

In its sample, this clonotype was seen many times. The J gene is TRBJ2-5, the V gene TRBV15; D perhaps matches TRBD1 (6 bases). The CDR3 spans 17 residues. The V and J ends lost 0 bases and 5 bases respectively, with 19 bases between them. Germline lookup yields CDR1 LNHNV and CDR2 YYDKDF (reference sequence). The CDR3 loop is CATSRDREQGWSETQYF. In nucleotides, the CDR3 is TGTGCCACCAGCAGAGATCGGGAACAGGGTTGGTCGGAGACCCAGTACTTC.

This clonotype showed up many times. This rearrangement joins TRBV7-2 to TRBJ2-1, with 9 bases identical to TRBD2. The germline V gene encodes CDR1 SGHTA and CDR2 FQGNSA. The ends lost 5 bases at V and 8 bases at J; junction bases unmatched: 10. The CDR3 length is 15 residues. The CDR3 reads CASSEGTSGWDEQFF. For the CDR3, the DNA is TGTGCCAGCAGCGAAGGAACTAGCGGGTGGGATGAGCAGTTCTTC. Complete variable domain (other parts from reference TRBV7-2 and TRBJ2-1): GAGVSQSPSNKVTEKGKDVELRCDPISGHTALYWYRQSLGQGLEFLIYFQGNSAPDKSGLPSDRFSAERTGGSVSTLTIQRTQQEDSAVYLCASSEGTSGWDEQFFGPGTRLTVL.

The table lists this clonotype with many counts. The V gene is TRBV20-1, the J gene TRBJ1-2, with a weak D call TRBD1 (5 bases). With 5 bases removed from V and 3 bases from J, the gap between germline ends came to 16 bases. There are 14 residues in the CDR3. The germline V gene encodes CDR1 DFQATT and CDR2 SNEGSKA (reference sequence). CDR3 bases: TGCAGTGCTGGGACCCCAGGTGGAGACTATGGCTACACCTTC. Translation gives CSAGTPGGDYGYTF.

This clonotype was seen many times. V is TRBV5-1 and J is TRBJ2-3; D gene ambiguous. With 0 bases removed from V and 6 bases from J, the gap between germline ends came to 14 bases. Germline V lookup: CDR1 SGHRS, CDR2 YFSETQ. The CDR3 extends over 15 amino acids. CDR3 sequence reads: CASSLAGVALDTQYF. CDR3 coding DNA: TGCGCCAGCAGCTTGGCCGGAGTAGCTTTGGATACGCAGTATTTT.